This T cell receptor beta chain was sequenced during a study of PD-L1 blockade in urothelial cancer. Study-level background: T cells numbered a median of 141,255 in the blood samples.

V lost 4 bases to trimming and J lost 1 base; unmatched junction nucleotides: 15. This CDR3 contains 18 residues. Germline V gene sequence: CDR1 MNHEY, CDR2 SMNVEV (reference sequence). TCRdb keeps only in-frame clones here, not all; method: immunoSEQ multiplex PCR. This table holds 100,000 or so clones, 91% found once. Source: PBMCs, taken around atezolizumab (anti-PD-L1) treatment. This chain connects TRBV27 to TRBJ2-5, with 7 positions matching TRBD2. The receptor comes from a woman older than 75 with urothelial cancer. This CDR3 reads CASSSTTGGLMSQETQYF. Written as DNA, the CDR3 is TGTGCCAGCAGTTCCACGACGGGGGGTTTGATGAGCCAAGAGACCCAGTACTTC.